This entry describes one T cell receptor beta chain. The target antigen is unknown. This sample was taken from a study of cytomegalovirus exposure and HLA in healthy donors. With 4 bases clipped from V and 2 bases from J, the junction kept 10 bases outside the gene matches. Germline V CDR1 and CDR2: SGHVS, FQNEAQ. CDR3 size: 16 residues. Notes on the study in general: A link between a missense DCLRE1C variant and TCR beta V- and J-gene trimming emerged from a later analysis. Among TCR beta chains, those listed as cytomegalovirus-associated numbered some 160. In an earlier analysis, most TCR beta V segments were productive about 90% or about 30% of the time.

Each donor's status was that of a healthy bone marrow donor. The PCR made use of 60 Vbeta and 13 Jbeta primers. Method: immunoSEQ multiplex PCR; TCRdb's copy keeps in-frame clones and lacks some. The table records some 130,000 clones, roughly 80% of them present only once. This sequence joins TRBV7-8 and TRBJ2-7; 8 bases are a match to TRBD1. Sequenced sample: PBMCs. The sequence was collected from a man in his fifties or sixties in good health and CMV-seronegative. The CDR3 is CASSSTRQGRPYEQYF. CDR3 in DNA: TGTGCCAGCAGCTCAACCAGACAGGGGAGGCCCTACGAGCAGTACTTC.